The entry below gives a single T cell receptor (beta chain) sequence along with its context. The antigen is undetermined. Assay used: immunoSEQ multiplex PCR; TCRdb lists only in-frame clones, some missing. The table lists around 110,000 clones, about 91% of them singletons. Germline V CDR1 and CDR2: SEHNR, FQNEAQ (reference sequence). V was pared by 2 bases and J by 5 bases, with 5 bases of the junction left unmatched. The CDR3 length is 14 residues. These data originate in a study of T cell responses to AZD1222 COVID-19 vaccine. Study findings and constraints: The donor cohort was predominantly white British with a female majority, and clonal diversity may have been underestimated. Targeting of unmutated variant regions was reportedly seen in nearly half of spike-specific TCRs. Repertoires were obtained solely post-peak T cell response.

This chain connects TRBV7-9 to TRBJ2-5; TRBD1 matches at 7 bases. The material sequenced was peripheral blood, taken on day 0 of AZD1222 vaccination. The TCR comes from an adult in good health. DNA for the CDR3: TGTGCCAGCAGCTTAAACAGGGGTCGGGAGACCCAGTACTTC. This gives the protein CASSLNRGRETQYF.